This TCR beta chain came from a study of blood T cell repertoires in COVID-19. This CDR3 is 13 amino acids long. The V gene's germline CDR1 is SGHDT and CDR2 YYEEEE. V lost 0 bases to trimming and J lost 11 bases, with 15 bases between them. All recovered Cohort 3 donors got two negative PCRs, got clearance, or saw symptom resolution. Authors' methods: Reference gene primers were amplified, and this amplification served to estimate nucleated cell counts. The repertoire was sequenced with immunoSEQ multiplex PCR; TCRdb's copy has only in-frame clones and lacks some. The V and J calls and clone size come from that table; D and trimming were worked out from the DNA. Of roughly 290,000 clones in the sample, approximately 83% were seen once.

The V gene is TRBV5-6, the J gene TRBJ2-7; D might be TRBD2 (6 bases). The origin of this receptor is a woman aged 25 to 45 who had recovered from COVID-19. Source material: PBMCs or T cells enriched from blood (not recorded which). CDR3 sequence reads: CASSLGGTFTKYF. The CDR3 nucleotides read TGTGCCAGCAGCTTGGGGGGGACTTTTACAAAGTACTTC.